The next 29 T cell receptor beta chains were all read from a single sample in a study of memory CD4+ T cells and cytomegalovirus serostatus. Single viable CD3+CD4+CD8-CD45RO+ cells were sorted as the memory CD4+ T cells. The table came from immunoSEQ multiplex PCR; TCRdb's copy has only in-frame clones and leaves some out. The data contain around 88,000 clones, 80% of them singletons. The sample consisted of memory CD4+ T cells from blood. The receptors were gathered from an adult in good health and CMV-seropositive.

The chain combines TRBV7-9 with TRBJ2-1; 8 bases align to TRBD1. V gave up 5 bases and J gave up 3 bases; unmatched junction bases: 9. In germline, CDR1 is SEHNR, CDR2 FQNEAQ (reference sequence). This CDR3 spans 16 amino acids. The DNA of the CDR3 is TGTGCCAGCAGCAGAGCGACAGGGGTCGGCTACAATGAGCAGTTCTTC. Translating gives CASSRATGVGYNEQFF.

For the CDR3, the DNA is TGTGCCAGCAGCTTAACGTCTACCAACACAGATACGCAGTATTTT. Amino acid sequence: CASSLTSTNTDTQYF. V gene TRBV7-3 combines with J gene TRBJ2-3, with D uncertain. This CDR3 region has 15 residues. The V and J ends lost 0 bases and 2 bases respectively, with 9 bases between them. The germline gives CDR1 SGHTA, CDR2 FQGTGA.

V gene TRBV11-3 combines with J gene TRBJ2-3; D uncertain. The ends were cut back, 0 bases at V and 4 bases at J, with 8 bases in the middle. CDR3 size: 14 residues. The germline V gene encodes CDR1 SGHNT and CDR2 YENEEA. DNA of the CDR3: TGTGCCAGCAGCTTAGATCCGCAATCAGATACGCAGTATTTT. Translating it yields CASSLDPQSDTQYF.

This clone appeared a single time. The chain recombines TRBV6-6 with TRBJ1-1; D remains ambiguous. Germline-derived CDR1 and CDR2 are MNHNY and SVGAGI (reference sequence). V shed 7 bases and J shed 0 bases, with 9 bases lying between them. The CDR3 has 13 amino acids. The CDR3 spells CASTDTLNTEAFF. DNA for the CDR3: TGTGCCAGCACCGACACCTTGAACACTGAAGCTTTCTTT.

This chain connects TRBV27 to TRBJ1-2, with no clear D. V gave up 7 bases and J gave up 6 bases, with 15 bases separating them. This CDR3 region has 13 residues. CDR1 and CDR2 from the germline V gene are MNHEY and SMNVEV (reference sequence). This CDR3 is CASTNYQTHGYTF. The CDR3 DNA reads as TGTGCCAGCACTAATTATCAGACACATGGCTACACCTTC.

The chain carries TRBV11-2 and TRBJ2-1; D uncertain. V lost 1 base, J lost 5 bases, and 9 bases lay in between. The CDR3 loop spans 14 amino acids. Germline V gene sequence: CDR1 SGHAT, CDR2 FQNNGV. The CDR3 nucleotides read TGTGCCAGCAGCTTAGTAAAGATCAACAATGAGCAGTTCTTC. Translated: CASSLVKINNEQFF.

The chain joins TRBV5-1 to TRBJ1-4, with D maybe TRBD1 (5 bases). The V gene's germline CDR1 is SGHRS and CDR2 YFSETQ. The ends were cut back, 9 bases at V and 6 bases at J, with 21 bases in the middle. CDR3 length: 15 amino acids. CDR3 region: CAKHLLGGLDEKLFF. The CDR3 DNA sequence: TGCGCCAAACATTTACTGGGGGGTTTGGATGAAAAACTGTTTTTT.

The chain links TRBV5-6 to TRBJ1-5; 7 bases are a match to TRBD1. Germline trimming cut 3 bases from V and 7 bases from J; bases unmatched to any gene: 13. The CDR3 is made up of 16 amino acids. The germline CDR1 and CDR2 sequences are SGHDT and YYEEEE. CDR3 DNA sequence: TGTGCCAGCAGCTCCTCCAGACAGGGTTGGAACCAGCCCCAGCATTTT. Translation: CASSSSRQGWNQPQHF.

The chain combines TRBV28 with TRBJ2-1; a weak D match, TRBD2 (6 bases). This CDR3 comprises 16 residues. CDR1 is MDHEN, CDR2 SYDVKM, per germline. Trimming pared 5 bases from V and 6 bases from J, leaving 20 bases between. In DNA form, the CDR3 reads TGTGCCAGCAGTCAGACTCTAGCGAACGCATTCAATGAGCAGTTCTTC. Its translation: CASSQTLANAFNEQFF.

This clone was seen a few times. This rearrangement joins TRBV5-1 to TRBJ1-5; 9 bases are a match to TRBD1. The CDR3 extends over 14 amino acids. The germline V gene has CDR1 SGHRS and CDR2 YFSETQ. V shed 4 bases and J 6 bases; nucleotides not matched to a gene: 5. The DNA of the CDR3 is TGCGCCAGCAGCCAGGGACAGGGTGGTCAGCCCCAGCATTTT. Translating gives CASSQGQGGQPQHF.

This rearrangement joins TRBV28 to TRBJ2-6; possibly TRBD1 for D (6 bases). The CDR3 runs to 15 residues. V lost 6 bases and J lost 2, with 11 bases in between. The germline CDR1 and CDR2 sequences are MDHEN and SYDVKM. CDR3 nucleotides: TGTGCCAGCAGCTACCAGGGGACTGGGGCCAACGTCCTGACTTTC. The encoded protein is CASSYQGTGANVLTF.

The chain uses TRBV29-1 and TRBJ2-3; the D is unclear. Trimming took off 7 bases at V and 0 bases at J, with 20 bases between the two ends. CDR1 SQVTM and CDR2 ANQGSEA come from the germline V gene. CDR3 size: 16 residues. The CDR3 DNA is TGCAGCGCCGACCTAGGTATGGCGGCTAGCACAGATACGCAGTATTTT. It specifies CSADLGMAASTDTQYF.

This chain joins TRBV6-6 and TRBJ1-1; no definite D call. The CDR3 sequence is 14 residues long. The germline gives CDR1 MNHNY, CDR2 SVGAGI (reference sequence). Trimming stripped 5 bases from V and 4 bases from J, with 14 bases between. The CDR3 DNA reads TGTGCCAGCAGTCCGGTCAACGGGCGCACTGAAGCTTTCTTT. Translation gives CASSPVNGRTEAFF.

The chain recombines TRBV7-2 with TRBJ2-7; 8 bases agree with TRBD1. Trimming cost V 5 bases and J 3 bases; bases outside gene matches: 3. Germline-derived CDR1 and CDR2 are SGHTA and FQGNSA. The CDR3 has 13 amino acids. Here the CDR3 DNA reads TGTGCCAGCAGCACAGGGGGGTACTACGAGCAGTACTTC. Translating it yields CASSTGGYYEQYF.

The chain links TRBV7-9 to TRBJ2-7, with D perhaps TRBD1 (5 bases). This CDR3 is built from 14 residues. CDR1 is SEHNR and CDR2 is FQNEAQ in the germline V gene (reference sequence). V lost 1 base, J lost 4 bases, and 11 bases lay in between. Here the CDR3 reads CASSLEAGLYEQYF. As DNA, the CDR3 is TGTGCCAGCAGCTTAGAGGCAGGGTTGTACGAGCAGTACTTC.

The V and J genes are TRBV28 and TRBJ1-5; D not certain. The germline CDR1 and CDR2 sequences are MDHEN and SYDVKM. The CDR3 runs to 14 residues. Trimming pared 10 bases from V and 4 bases from J, leaving 17 bases between. CDR3 in amino acids: CATTLPLGNQPQHF. In DNA, the CDR3 is TGTGCCACCACTCTACCTCTTGGGAATCAGCCCCAGCATTTT.

This clone was detected once. The chain employs TRBV28 and TRBJ2-5; TRBD1 is a possible D gene (6 bases). Trimming left V 1 base short and J 6 bases short, with 12 bases between. Germline V gene data show CDR1 as MDHEN and CDR2 as SYDVKM. The CDR3 is 14 residues long. This CDR3 reads CASSLLGHGKTQYF. The CDR3 DNA reads TGTGCCAGCAGTTTATTGGGACATGGGAAGACCCAGTACTTC.

This chain connects TRBV30 to TRBJ2-5, with 10 bases that match TRBD2. Germline values: CDR1 GTSNPN, CDR2 SVGIG (reference sequence). Trimming at V came to 0 bases and at J to 4 bases, leaving 2 bases not matched to a gene. The CDR3 contains 14 residues. DNA for the CDR3: TGTGCCTGGAGTGTAGCGGGAGGGGGAGAGACCCAGTACTTC. This translates into CAWSVAGGGETQYF.

The chain carries TRBV29-1 and TRBJ2-1; D is undetermined. V lost 7 bases and J lost 8, with 9 bases in between. CDR1 and CDR2 from the germline V gene are SQVTM and ANQGSEA. The CDR3 covers 10 residues. Here the CDR3 reads CSGGVDEQFF. CDR3 coding DNA: TGCAGCGGGGGTGTGGATGAGCAGTTCTTC.

The gene calls are TRBV27 and TRBJ2-7, with TRBD2 matching 7 bases. Trimming took 5 bases from V and 4 from J; bases not matched to a gene: 11. CDR3 length: 15 residues. The germline CDR1 and CDR2 sequences are MNHEY and SMNVEV (reference sequence). CDR3 coding DNA: TGTGCCAGCAGTGGTGGACTAGGCCAAATGTACGAGCAGTACTTC. Its protein product is CASSGGLGQMYEQYF.

The chain combines TRBV5-4 with TRBJ2-1, with D unresolved. V was trimmed by 0 bases and J by 5 bases, leaving 6 bases between them. Germline V gene data show CDR1 as SGHNT and CDR2 as YYREEE (reference sequence). This CDR3 is built from 13 residues. The CDR3 loop is CASSLDGHNEQFF. The CDR3 DNA reads TGTGCCAGCAGCTTGGATGGGCACAATGAGCAGTTCTTC.

The chain uses TRBV7-2 and TRBJ1-2; 7 bases are a match to TRBD1. CDR3 length: 13 residues. Germline V gives CDR1 SGHTA, CDR2 FQGNSA. V was pared by 8 bases and J by 2 bases, with 5 bases of the junction left unmatched. DNA of the CDR3: TGTGCCAGCGCTACGGGACAGAACTATGGCTACACCTTC. It encodes CASATGQNYGYTF.

This chain joins TRBV7-9 and TRBJ2-7; 7 nucleotides agree with TRBD2. Germline V CDR1 and CDR2: SEHNR, FQNEAQ (reference sequence). This CDR3 has 14 amino acids. The V and J ends lost 3 bases and 2 bases, in that order; junction bases with no gene match: 4. The CDR3 DNA is TGTGCCAGCAGCTTCGGCGGGAGAGCCTACGAGCAGTACTTC. It translates to CASSFGGRAYEQYF.

CDR3 protein: CASRRSGRWEETQYF. CDR3 coding DNA: TGTGCCAGCAGGCGGAGCGGGAGGTGGGAAGAGACCCAGTACTTC. The chain uses TRBV2 and TRBJ2-5; 9 bases are a match to TRBD2. Per germline, CDR1 SNHLY and CDR2 FYNNEI. The CDR3 totals 15 residues. V lost 6 bases to trimming and J lost 3 bases; unmatched junction nucleotides: 8. Supplemented by reference TRBV2 and TRBJ2-5, the full variable domain reads EPEVTQTPSHQVTQMGQEVILRCVPISNHLYFYWYRQILGQKVEFLVSFYNNEISEKSEIFDDQFSVERPDGSNFTLKIRSTKLEDSAMYFCASRRSGRWEETQYFGPGTRLLVL.

This rearrangement joins TRBV21-1 to TRBJ1-2; the D call of TRBD1 is as the table states it, not checked on the DNA. TRBV21-1 is given as a pseudogene. The CDR3 has 18 residues. The CDR3 spells CASSIRITGGATPYGYTF. DNA of the CDR3: TGTGCCAGCAGCATCCGAATTACAGGGGGCGCCACTCCTTACGGCTACACCTTC.

This clone came up once. The V call is TRBV5-1, the J call TRBJ1-2; no clear D gene. The germline V gene encodes CDR1 SGHRS and CDR2 YFSETQ. CDR3 size: 16 residues. V lost 4 bases, J lost 6 bases, and 22 bases lay in between. This CDR3 reads CASSRSSGSRWDGYTF. As DNA, the CDR3 is TGCGCCAGCAGCCGTAGTTCGGGATCAAGGTGGGATGGCTACACCTTC.

The DNA for the CDR3 is TGTGCCAGCAGCTCACGAGCGGGAGGGTCCTACGAGCAGTACTTC. It translates to CASSSRAGGSYEQYF. The V and J genes are TRBV7-8 and TRBJ2-7, with TRBD2 identical over 10 bases. Trimming took 4 bases from V and 1 from J; bases not matched to a gene: 4. CDR1 is SGHVS and CDR2 is FQNEAQ in the germline V gene. The CDR3 runs 15 residues.

The CDR3 spells CASSERPGITGELFF. The CDR3 region has the DNA TGTGCCAGCAGTGAACGTCCAGGAATCACCGGGGAGCTGTTTTTT. The chain couples TRBV6-1 to TRBJ2-2; D not resolved. CDR1 is MNHNS, CDR2 SASEGT, per germline. CDR3 size: 15 residues. Trimming left V 2 bases short and J 4 bases short, with 11 bases between.

The chain couples TRBV10-3 to TRBJ2-1, with D perhaps TRBD2 (7 bases). V dropped 6 bases and J dropped 0 bases, with 18 bases sitting between them. The CDR3 runs to 17 residues. Germline values: CDR1 ENHRY, CDR2 SYGVKD. CDR3 region: CAISSRGQRGSYNEQFF. Here the CDR3 DNA reads TGTGCCATCAGCAGCAGGGGTCAGCGGGGCTCCTACAATGAGCAGTTCTTC.